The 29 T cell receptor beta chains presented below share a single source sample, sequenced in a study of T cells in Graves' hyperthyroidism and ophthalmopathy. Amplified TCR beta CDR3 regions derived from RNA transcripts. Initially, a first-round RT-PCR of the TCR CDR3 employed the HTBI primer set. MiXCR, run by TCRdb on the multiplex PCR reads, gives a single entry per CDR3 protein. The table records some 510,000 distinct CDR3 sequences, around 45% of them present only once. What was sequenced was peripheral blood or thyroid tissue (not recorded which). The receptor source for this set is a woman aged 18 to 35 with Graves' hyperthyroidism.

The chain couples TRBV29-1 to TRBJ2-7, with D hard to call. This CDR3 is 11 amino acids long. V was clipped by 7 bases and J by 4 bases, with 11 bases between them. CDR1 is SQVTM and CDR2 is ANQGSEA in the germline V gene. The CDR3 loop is CSADHGYEQYF. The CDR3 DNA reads TGCAGCGCAGATCACGGGTACGAGCAGTACTTC.

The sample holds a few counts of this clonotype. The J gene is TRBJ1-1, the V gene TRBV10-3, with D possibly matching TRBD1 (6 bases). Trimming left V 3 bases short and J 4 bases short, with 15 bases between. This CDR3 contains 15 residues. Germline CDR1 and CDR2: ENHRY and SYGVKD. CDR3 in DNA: TGTGCCATCAGTGATAGGCGGCAGGGGAGCACTGAAGCTTTCTTT. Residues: CAISDRRQGSTEAFF.

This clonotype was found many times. CDR3 DNA sequence: TGTGCCATCAGTGACCAGTGGGGTACAGGGGGAGAAGGCTACACCTTC. Its protein is CAISDQWGTGGEGYTF. The J gene is TRBJ1-2, the V gene TRBV10-3; 8 bases agree with TRBD1. V was clipped by 3 bases and J by 8 bases; unmatched bases: 14. This CDR3 is 16 amino acids long. Germline loops: CDR1 ENHRY, CDR2 SYGVKD.

In DNA form, the CDR3 reads TGTGCCAGCAGCTTGAACGCAGTCCTTAACTATGGCTACACCTTC. Protein product: CASSLNAVLNYGYTF. The chain couples TRBV7-9 to TRBJ1-2; no clear D. V lost 3 bases and J 1 base, leaving 12 bases between the germline ends. Germline-derived CDR1 and CDR2 are SEHNR and FQNEAQ (reference sequence). This CDR3 comprises 15 residues.

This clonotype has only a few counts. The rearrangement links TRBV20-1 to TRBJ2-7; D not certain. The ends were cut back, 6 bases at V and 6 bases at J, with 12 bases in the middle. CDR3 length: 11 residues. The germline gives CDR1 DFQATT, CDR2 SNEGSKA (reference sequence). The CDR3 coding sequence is TGCAGTGCCGCTCACGTAAGCGAGCAGTACTTC. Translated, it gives CSAAHVSEQYF.

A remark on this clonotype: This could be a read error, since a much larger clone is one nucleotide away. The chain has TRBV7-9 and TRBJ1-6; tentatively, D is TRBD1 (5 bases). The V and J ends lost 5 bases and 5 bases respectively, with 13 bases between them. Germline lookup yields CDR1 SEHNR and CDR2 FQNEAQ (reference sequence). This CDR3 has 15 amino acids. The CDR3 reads CASSLGTADNSPLHF. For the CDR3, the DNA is TGTGCCAGCAGCCTGGGGACGGCAGATAATTCACCCCTCCACTTT.

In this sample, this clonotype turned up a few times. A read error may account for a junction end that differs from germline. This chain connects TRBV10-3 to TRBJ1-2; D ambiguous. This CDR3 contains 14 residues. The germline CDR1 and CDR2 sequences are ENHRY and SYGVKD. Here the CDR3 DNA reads TGTGCCAGCAGTGGTTTCGAGGGCATCTATGGCTACACCTTC. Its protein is CASSGFEGIYGYTF.

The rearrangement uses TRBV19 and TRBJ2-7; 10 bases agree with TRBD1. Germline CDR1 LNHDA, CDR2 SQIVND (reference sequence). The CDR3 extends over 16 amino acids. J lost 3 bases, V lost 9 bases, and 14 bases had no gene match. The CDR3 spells CASSDVGQGDSYEQYF. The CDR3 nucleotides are TGTGCCAGCAGTGACGTAGGACAGGGGGACAGCTACGAGCAGTACTTC.

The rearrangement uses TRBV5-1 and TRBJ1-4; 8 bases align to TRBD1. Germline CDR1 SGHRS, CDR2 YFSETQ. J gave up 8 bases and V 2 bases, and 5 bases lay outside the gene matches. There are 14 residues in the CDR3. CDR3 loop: CASSFQGAREKLFF. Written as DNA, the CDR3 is TGCGCCAGCAGCTTCCAGGGGGCGAGGGAAAAACTGTTTTTT.

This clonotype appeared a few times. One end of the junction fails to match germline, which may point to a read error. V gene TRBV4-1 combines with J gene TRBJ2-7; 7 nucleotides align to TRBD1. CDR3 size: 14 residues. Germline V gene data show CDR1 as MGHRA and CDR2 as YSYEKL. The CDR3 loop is CASSQGRQGYEQYF. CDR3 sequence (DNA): TGTGCCAGCAGCCAAGGTCGACAGGGCTACGAGCAGTACTTC.

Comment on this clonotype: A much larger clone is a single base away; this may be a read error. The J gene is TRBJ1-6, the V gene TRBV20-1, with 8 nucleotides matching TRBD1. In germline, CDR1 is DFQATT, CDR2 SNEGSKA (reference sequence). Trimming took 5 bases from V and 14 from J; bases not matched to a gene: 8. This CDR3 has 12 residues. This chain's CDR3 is CSAPLTGGTLHF. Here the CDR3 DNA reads TGCAGTGCTCCCCTCACAGGGGGAACCCTCCACTTT.

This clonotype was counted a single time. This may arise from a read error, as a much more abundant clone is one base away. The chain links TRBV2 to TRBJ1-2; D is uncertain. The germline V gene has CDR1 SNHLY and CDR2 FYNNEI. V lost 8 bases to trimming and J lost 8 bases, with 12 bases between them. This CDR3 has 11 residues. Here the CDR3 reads CASAAAEGYTF. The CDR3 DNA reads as TGTGCCAGCGCGGCGGCGGAGGGCTACACCTTC.

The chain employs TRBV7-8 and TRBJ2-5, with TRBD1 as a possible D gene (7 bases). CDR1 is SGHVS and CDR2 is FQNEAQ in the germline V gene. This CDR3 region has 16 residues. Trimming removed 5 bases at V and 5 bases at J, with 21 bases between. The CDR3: CASSASGRGGRETQYF. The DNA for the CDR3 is TGTGCCAGCAGCGCCTCCGGGAGAGGGGGCAGGGAGACCCAGTACTTC. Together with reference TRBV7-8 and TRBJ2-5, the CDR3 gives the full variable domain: GAGVSQSPRYKVAKRGQDVALRCDPISGHVSLFWYQQALGQGPEFLTYFQNEAQLDKSGLPSDRFFAERPEGSVSTLKIQRTQQEDSAVYLCASSASGRGGRETQYFGPGTRLLVL.

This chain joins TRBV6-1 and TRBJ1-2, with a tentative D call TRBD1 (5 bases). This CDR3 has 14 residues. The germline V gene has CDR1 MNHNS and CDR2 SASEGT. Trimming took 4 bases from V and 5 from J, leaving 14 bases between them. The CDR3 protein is CASSGRGYEYGYTF. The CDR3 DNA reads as TGTGCCAGCAGTGGTCGGGGGTACGAGTATGGCTACACCTTC.

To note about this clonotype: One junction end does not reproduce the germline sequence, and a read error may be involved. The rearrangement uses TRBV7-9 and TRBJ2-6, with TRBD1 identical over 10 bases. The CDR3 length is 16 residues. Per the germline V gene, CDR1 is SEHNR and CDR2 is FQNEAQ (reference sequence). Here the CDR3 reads CASSPGQGPGANVLTF. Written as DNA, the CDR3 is TGCGCCAGCAGCCCGGGACAGGGGCCGGGGGCCAACGTCCTGACTTTC.

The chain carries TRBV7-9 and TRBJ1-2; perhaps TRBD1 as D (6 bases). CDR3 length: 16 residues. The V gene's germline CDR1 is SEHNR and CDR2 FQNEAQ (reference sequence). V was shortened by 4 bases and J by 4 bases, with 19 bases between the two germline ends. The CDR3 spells CASSSLLRDKLYGYTF. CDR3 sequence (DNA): TGTGCCAGCAGCTCTTTACTCCGGGACAAACTCTATGGCTACACCTTC. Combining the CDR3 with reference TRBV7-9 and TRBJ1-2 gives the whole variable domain DTGVSQNPRHKITKRGQNVTFRCDPISEHNRLYWYRQTLGQGPEFLTYFQNEAQLEKSRLLSDRFSAERPKGSFSTLEIQRTEQGDSAMYLCASSSLLRDKLYGYTFGSGTRLTVV.

CDR3 residues: CSARDLAGGYEQYF. CDR3 in DNA: TGCAGTGCTAGAGATCTAGCGGGAGGGTACGAGCAGTACTTC. The chain combines TRBV20-1 with TRBJ2-7, with 12 bases matching TRBD2. This CDR3 has 14 residues. Germline V gene data show CDR1 as DFQATT and CDR2 as SNEGSKA (reference sequence). Trimming took 0 bases from V and 4 from J; bases not matched to a gene: 1.

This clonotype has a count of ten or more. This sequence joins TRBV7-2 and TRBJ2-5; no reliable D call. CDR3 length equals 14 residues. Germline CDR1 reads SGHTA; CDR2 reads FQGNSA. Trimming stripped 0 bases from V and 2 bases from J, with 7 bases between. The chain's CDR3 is CASSLARFQETQYF. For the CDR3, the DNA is TGTGCCAGCAGCTTAGCGCGGTTTCAAGAGACCCAGTACTTC.

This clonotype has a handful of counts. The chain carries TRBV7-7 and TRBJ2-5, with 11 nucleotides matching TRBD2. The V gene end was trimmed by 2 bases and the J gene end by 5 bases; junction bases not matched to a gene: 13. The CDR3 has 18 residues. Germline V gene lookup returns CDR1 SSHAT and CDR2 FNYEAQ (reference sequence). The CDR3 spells CASSLTWLAGGRPETQYF. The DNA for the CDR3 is TGTGCCAGCAGCTTAACCTGGCTAGCGGGAGGCCGGCCTGAGACCCAGTACTTC.

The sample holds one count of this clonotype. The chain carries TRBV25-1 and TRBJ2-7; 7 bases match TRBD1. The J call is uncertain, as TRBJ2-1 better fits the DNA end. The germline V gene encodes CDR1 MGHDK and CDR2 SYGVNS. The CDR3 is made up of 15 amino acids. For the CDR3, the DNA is TGTGCCAGCAGTGAAGCTGGGACAGTGGCCTACGAGCAGTTCTTC. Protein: CASSEAGTVAYEQFF.

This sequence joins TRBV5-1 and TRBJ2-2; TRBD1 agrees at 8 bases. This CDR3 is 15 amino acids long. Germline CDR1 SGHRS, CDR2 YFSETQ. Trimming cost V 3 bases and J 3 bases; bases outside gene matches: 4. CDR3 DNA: TGCGCCAGCAGCTCGGGACAGGTCTACACCGGGGAGCTGTTTTTT. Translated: CASSSGQVYTGELFF.

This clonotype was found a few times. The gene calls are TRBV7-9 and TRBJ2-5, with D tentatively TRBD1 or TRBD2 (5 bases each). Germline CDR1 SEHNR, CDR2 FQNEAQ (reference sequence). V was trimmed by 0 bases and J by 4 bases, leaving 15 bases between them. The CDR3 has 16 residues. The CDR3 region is CASSLAGTEVAETQYF. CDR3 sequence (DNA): TGTGCCAGCAGCTTAGCCGGGACGGAAGTCGCAGAGACCCAGTACTTC. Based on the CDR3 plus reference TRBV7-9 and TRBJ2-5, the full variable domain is DTGVSQNPRHKITKRGQNVTFRCDPISEHNRLYWYRQTLGQGPEFLTYFQNEAQLEKSRLLSDRFSAERPKGSFSTLEIQRTEQGDSAMYLCASSLAGTEVAETQYFGPGTRLLVL.

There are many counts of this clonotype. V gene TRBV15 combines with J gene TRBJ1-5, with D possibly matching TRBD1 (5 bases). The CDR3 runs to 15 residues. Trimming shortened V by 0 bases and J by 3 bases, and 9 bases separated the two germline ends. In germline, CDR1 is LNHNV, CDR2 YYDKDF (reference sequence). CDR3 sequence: CATSRDQGDNQPQHF. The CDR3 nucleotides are TGTGCCACCAGCAGAGATCAAGGGGACAATCAGCCCCAGCATTTT.

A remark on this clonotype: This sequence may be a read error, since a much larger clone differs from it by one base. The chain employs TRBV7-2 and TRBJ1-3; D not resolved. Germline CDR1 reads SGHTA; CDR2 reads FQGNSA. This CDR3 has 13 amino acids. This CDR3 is CASCSAEGGTICF. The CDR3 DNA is TGTGCCAGCTGCTCGGCCGAGGGAGGCACCATATGTTTT.

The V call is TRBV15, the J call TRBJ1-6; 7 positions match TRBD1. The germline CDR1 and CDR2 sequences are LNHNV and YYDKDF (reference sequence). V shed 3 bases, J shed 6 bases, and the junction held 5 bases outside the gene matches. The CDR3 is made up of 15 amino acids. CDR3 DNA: TGTGCCACCAGCAGTGAGGCAGGGGGTAATTCACCCCTCCACTTT. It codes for CATSSEAGGNSPLHF.

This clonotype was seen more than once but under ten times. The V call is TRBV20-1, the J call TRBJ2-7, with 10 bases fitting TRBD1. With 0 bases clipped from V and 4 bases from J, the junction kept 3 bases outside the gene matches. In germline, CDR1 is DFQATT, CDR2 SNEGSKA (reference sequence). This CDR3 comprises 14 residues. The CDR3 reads CSARDRGQGYEQYF. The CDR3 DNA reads TGCAGTGCTAGAGATCGGGGACAGGGGTACGAGCAGTACTTC.

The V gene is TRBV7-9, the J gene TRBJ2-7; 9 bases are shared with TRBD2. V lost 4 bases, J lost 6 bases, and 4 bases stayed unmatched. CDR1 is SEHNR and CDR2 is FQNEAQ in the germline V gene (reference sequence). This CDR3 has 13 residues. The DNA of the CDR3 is TGTGCCAGCAGCTATAGCGGGAGTCGCGAGCAGTACTTC. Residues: CASSYSGSREQYF.

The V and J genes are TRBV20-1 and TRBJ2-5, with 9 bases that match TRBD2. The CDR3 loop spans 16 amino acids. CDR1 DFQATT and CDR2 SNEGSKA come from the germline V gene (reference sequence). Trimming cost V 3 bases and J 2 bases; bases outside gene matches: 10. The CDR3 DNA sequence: TGCAGTGCTAGTGGGCTAGCGGGACTATCTCAAGAGACCCAGTACTTC. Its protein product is CSASGLAGLSQETQYF.

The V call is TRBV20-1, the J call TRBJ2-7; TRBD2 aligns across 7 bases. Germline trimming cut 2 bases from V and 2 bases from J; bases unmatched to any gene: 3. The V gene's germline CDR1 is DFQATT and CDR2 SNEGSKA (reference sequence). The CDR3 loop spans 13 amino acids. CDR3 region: CSARKGGPYEQYF. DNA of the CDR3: TGCAGTGCTAGAAAGGGAGGGCCCTACGAGCAGTACTTC.